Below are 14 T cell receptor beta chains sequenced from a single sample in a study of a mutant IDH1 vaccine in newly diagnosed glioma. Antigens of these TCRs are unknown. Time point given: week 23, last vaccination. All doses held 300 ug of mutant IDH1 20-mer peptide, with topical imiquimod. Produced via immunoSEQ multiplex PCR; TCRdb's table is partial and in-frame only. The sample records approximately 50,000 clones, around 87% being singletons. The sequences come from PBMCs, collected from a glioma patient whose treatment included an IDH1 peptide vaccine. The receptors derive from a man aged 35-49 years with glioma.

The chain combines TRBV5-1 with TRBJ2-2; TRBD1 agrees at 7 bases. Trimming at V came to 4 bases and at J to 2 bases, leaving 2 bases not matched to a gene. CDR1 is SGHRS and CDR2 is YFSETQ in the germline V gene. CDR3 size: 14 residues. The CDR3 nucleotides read TGCGCCAGCAGCCGGGACAGCAACACCGGGGAGCTGTTTTTT. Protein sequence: CASSRDSNTGELFF.

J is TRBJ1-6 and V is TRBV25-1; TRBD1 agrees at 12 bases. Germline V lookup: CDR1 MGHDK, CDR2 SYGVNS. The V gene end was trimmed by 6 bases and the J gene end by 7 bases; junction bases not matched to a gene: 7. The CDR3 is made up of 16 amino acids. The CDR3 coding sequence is TGTGCCAGCAGCGTAGGGACAGGGGGCCCAAATTCACCCCTCCACTTT. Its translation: CASSVGTGGPNSPLHF. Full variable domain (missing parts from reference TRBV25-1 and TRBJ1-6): EADIYQTPRYLVIGTGKKITLECSQTMGHDKMYWYQQDPGMELHLIHYSYGVNSTEKGDLSSESTVSRIRTEHFPLTLESARPSHTSQYLCASSVGTGGPNSPLHFGNGTRLTVT.

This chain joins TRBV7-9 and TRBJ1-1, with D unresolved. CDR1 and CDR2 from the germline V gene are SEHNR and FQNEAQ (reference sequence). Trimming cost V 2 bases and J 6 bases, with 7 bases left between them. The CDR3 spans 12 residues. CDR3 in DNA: TGTGCCAGCAGCTTAATGGCCCCTGAAGCTTTCTTT. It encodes CASSLMAPEAFF.

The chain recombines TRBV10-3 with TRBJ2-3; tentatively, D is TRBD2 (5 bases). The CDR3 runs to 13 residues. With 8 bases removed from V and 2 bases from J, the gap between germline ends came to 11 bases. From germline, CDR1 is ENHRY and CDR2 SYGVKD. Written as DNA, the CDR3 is TGTGCCATCTCTGAGCGGTACACAGATACGCAGTATTTT. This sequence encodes CAISERYTDTQYF.

DNA for the CDR3: TGCAGCGTTGAGGGGGCGCGGGATACGCAGTATTTT. It specifies CSVEGARDTQYF. The chain joins TRBV29-1 to TRBJ2-3, with a weak D call TRBD1 (6 bases). V shed 3 bases and J shed 6 bases, with 10 bases lying between them. The CDR3 length is 12 residues. Germline V gene sequence: CDR1 SQVTM, CDR2 ANQGSEA.

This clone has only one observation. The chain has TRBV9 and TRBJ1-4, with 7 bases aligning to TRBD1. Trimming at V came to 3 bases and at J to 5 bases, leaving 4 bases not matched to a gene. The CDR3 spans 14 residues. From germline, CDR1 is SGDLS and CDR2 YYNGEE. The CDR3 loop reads CASSGDSRNEKLFF. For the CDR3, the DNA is TGTGCCAGCAGCGGGGACAGTCGGAATGAAAAACTGTTTTTT. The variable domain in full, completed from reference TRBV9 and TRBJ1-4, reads DSGVTQTPKHLITATGQRVTLRCSPRSGDLSVYWYQQSLDQGLQFLIQYYNGEERAKGNILERFSAQQFPDLHSELNLSSLELGDSALYFCASSGDSRNEKLFFGSGTQLSVL.

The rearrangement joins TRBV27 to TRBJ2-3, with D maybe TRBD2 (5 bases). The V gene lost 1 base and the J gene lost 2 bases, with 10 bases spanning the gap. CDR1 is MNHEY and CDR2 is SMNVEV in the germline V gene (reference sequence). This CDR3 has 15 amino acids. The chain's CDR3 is CASSLWSGNTDTQYF. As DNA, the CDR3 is TGTGCCAGCAGTTTATGGTCCGGGAACACAGATACGCAGTATTTT.

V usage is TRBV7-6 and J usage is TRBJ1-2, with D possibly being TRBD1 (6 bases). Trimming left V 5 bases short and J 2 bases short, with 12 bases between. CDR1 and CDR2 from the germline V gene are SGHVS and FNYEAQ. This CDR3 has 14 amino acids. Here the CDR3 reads CASSPPGANYGYTF. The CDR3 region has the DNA TGTGCCAGCAGCCCCCCGGGGGCAAACTATGGCTACACCTTC.

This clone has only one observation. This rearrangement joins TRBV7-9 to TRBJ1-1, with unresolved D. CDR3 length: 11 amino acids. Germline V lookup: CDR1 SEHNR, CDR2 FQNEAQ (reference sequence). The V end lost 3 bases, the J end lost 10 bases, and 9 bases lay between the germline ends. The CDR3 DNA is TGTGCCAGCAGCTTCCCCCCGGGAGCTTTCTTT. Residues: CASSFPPGAFF.

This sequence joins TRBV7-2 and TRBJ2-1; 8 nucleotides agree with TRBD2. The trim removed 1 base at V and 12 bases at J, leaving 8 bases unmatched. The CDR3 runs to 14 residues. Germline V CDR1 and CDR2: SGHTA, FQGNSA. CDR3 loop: CASSLDGGGGRQFF. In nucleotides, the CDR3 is TGTGCCAGCAGCTTAGACGGGGGGGGAGGTCGGCAGTTCTTC.

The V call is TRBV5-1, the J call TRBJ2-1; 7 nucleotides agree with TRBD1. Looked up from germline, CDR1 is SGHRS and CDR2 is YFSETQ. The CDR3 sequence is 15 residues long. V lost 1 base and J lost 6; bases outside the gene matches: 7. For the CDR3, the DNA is TGCGCCAGCAGCTTGACGAGGGGGCCTATCAATGAGCAGTTCTTC. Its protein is CASSLTRGPINEQFF.

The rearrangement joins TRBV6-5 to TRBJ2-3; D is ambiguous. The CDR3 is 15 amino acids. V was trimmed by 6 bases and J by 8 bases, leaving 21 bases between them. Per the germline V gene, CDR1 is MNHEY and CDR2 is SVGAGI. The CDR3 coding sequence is TGTGCCAGCAGCCGTACCTCCGTTCGCCCCGGTACGCAGTATTTT. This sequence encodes CASSRTSVRPGTQYF.

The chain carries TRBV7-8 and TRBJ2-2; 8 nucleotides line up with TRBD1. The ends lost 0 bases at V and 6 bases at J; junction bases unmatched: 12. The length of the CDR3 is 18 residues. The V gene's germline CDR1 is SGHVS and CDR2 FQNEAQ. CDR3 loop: CASSLARQGAWFSGELFF. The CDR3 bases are TGTGCCAGCAGCTTAGCGCGGCAGGGGGCCTGGTTTTCCGGGGAGCTGTTTTTT.

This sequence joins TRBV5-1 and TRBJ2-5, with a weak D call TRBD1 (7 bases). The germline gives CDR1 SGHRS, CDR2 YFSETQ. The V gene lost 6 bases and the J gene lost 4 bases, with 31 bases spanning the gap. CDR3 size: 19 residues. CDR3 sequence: CASTYEVGGYRGRSETQYF. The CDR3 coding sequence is TGCGCCAGCACGTATGAAGTGGGGGGATACAGGGGACGCTCAGAGACCCAGTACTTC.